These T cell receptor beta chains were read from a single sample in a study of blood T cell repertoires in COVID-19. Clones were read by immunoSEQ multiplex PCR, and TCRdb kept only the in-frame ones, dropping some. The data contain 150,000 to 160,000 clones, under 90% of them seen just once; the ten biggest clones take up approximately 0.5%. Sequencing used peripheral blood. The receptor source for this set is a man aged 55 to 70 with acute or convalescent COVID-19. Each CDR3 is given with its conserved first and last residue. Each record gives: CDR3 DNA, CDR3 protein, J gene, clone size, V gene, D gene. A D gene is named only where the DNA matches it firmly. A clone size is listed for some rows: how often the clone was seen (once, few, many), or a class if it is expanded.

TGCGCCAGCAGGCGAATTGGACTGCCCACAGATACGCAGTATTTT	CASRRIGLPTDTQYF	TRBJ2-3	-	TRBV5-1	-
TGTGCCAGCAGTTACTCTCGGACAGGCGAGAAAGAGACCCAGTACTTC	CASSYSRTGEKETQYF	TRBJ2-5	-	TRBV6-7	TRBD1
TGTGCCAGCAGTCCACGACAGGTGGGAAAGAACACTGAAGCTTTCTTT	CASSPRQVGKNTEAFF	TRBJ1-1	few	TRBV27	-
TGTGCCAGCATCCCGGGGGGGCTCCAAGAGACCCAGTACTTC	CASIPGGLQETQYF	TRBJ2-5	-	TRBV6-2/TRBV6-3	TRBD2
TGTGCCAGCAGTCTCTGGGGCGGGGGACAGGGGGCTAACTCCTATAATTCACCCCTCCACTTT	CASSLWGGGQGANSYNSPLHF	TRBJ1-6	once	TRBV6-6	TRBD1
TGTGCCACAAACAGGGGGATCAACACTGAAGCTTTCTTT	CATNRGINTEAFF	TRBJ1-1	few	TRBV28	TRBD1
TGCGCCAGCAGCTTAACCCCTCGAGCCGGACTAGCGGGGGCACCATTCGAGCAGTACTTC	CASSLTPRAGLAGAPFEQYF	TRBJ2-7	-	TRBV5-1	TRBD2
TGTGCCAGCAGTTACAGCCCCGCGGGGGGCTACACCTTC	CASSYSPAGGYTF	TRBJ1-2	-	TRBV6-2/TRBV6-3	-
TGTGCCAGCTCCCAAGTATCGCGGACAGATACGCAGTATTTT	CASSQVSRTDTQYF	TRBJ2-3	-	TRBV18	-
TGTGCCACCAGTGAACACGGGACAGGGGGGTTCACCGGGGAGCTGTTTTTT	CATSEHGTGGFTGELFF	TRBJ2-2	-	TRBV24-1	TRBD1
TGTGCCAGCAGCCTAACAGGCATCGCAGCCTACAATGAGCAGTTCTTC	CASSLTGIAAYNEQFF	TRBJ2-1	-	TRBV9	-
TGTGCCTCAACAGGGACGAACACTGAAGCTTTCTTT	CASTGTNTEAFF	TRBJ1-1	-	TRBV10-3	-
TGTGCCAGCATTCCTACAGCGGGCTATGGCTACACCTTC	CASIPTAGYGYTF	TRBJ1-2	-	TRBV28	-
TGTGCCAGCAGCTTGCGGGTCTACGAGCAGTACTTC	CASSLRVYEQYF	TRBJ2-7	-	TRBV5-6	-
TGTGCCAGCAGCGGCGTCCCGGGTCTCTCTGGAAACACCATATATTTT	CASSGVPGLSGNTIYF	TRBJ1-3	once	TRBV9	-
TGCGCCAGCAGCCAAGGAGCGACAGGGAGCTCCTATAATTCACCCCTCCACTTT	CASSQGATGSSYNSPLHF	TRBJ1-6	few	TRBV4-1	TRBD1
TGCGCCAGCAGTCCGACTAGCGGGGGGGCCAGGGGCACAGATACGCAGTATTTT	CASSPTSGGARGTDTQYF	TRBJ2-3	-	TRBV4-1	TRBD2
TGTGCCAGCAGCCCCGTAACGGGGGGTATCAATCAGCCCCAGCATTTT	CASSPVTGGINQPQHF	TRBJ1-5	-	TRBV7-9	-
TGTGCCAGCAGCGTCTCCACAGGGGGCCAAGAGACCCAGTACTTC	CASSVSTGGQETQYF	TRBJ2-5	few	TRBV9	TRBD1
TGTGCCAGCAGTTTCTCACGGACATTACAGGGTAACACTGAAGCTTTCTTT	CASSFSRTLQGNTEAFF	TRBJ1-1	-	TRBV27	-
TGTGCCAGCAGTCGGACTAGCGGTCGCTGGGACCAGTACTTC	CASSRTSGRWDQYF	TRBJ2-5	few	TRBV7-2	TRBD2
TGTGCCAGCAGCTTAGGGGACAGGGGGGTGGATGAAGCTTTCTTT	CASSLGDRGVDEAFF	TRBJ1-1	-	TRBV13	TRBD1
TGTGCCAGCAGTTACTCGGCGACACGGGGAGAGCAGTACTTC	CASSYSATRGEQYF	TRBJ2-7	-	TRBV6-2/TRBV6-3	-
TGTGCCAGCAGCTTAGTATGGGGGAGGAGCACCGGGGAGCTGTTTTTT	CASSLVWGRSTGELFF	TRBJ2-2	once	TRBV7-2	-
TGTGCCAGCAGCCAAGGGGGGGGACGTGGCTACACCTTC	CASSQGGGRGYTF	TRBJ1-2	-	TRBV4-2	-
TGTGCCAGCAGCCAGAGAGGGACAGACAATGAGCAGTTCTTC	CASSQRGTDNEQFF	TRBJ2-1	-	TRBV3-1/TRBV3-2	TRBD1
TGCAGCGTTGAGGCTAGCGGGAGGCAAGAGACCCAGTACTTC	CSVEASGRQETQYF	TRBJ2-5	-	TRBV29-1	TRBD2
TGTGCCAGCACTTATTCGGAGACCCAGTACTTC	CASTYSETQYF	TRBJ2-5	-	TRBV5-4	-
TGTGCCAGCAGCGTCGGACTAGCGGAGTCCTACGAGCAGTACTTC	CASSVGLAESYEQYF	TRBJ2-7	-	TRBV9	TRBD2
TGTGCCAGCACCCCGGACTTGTATGGCTACACCTTC	CASTPDLYGYTF	TRBJ1-2	-	TRBV2	-
TGTGCCAGCAGACCCGGACAGGGACGTGAAGCTTTCTTT	CASRPGQGREAFF	TRBJ1-1	-	TRBV5-4	TRBD1
TGTGCCAGCAACACACAGGGGTTCTATGGCTACACCTTC	CASNTQGFYGYTF	TRBJ1-2	-	TRBV12-3/TRBV12-4	TRBD1
TGTGCCAGCAGCCAAGTACCAGGAACTGAAGCTTTCTTT	CASSQVPGTEAFF	TRBJ1-1	-	TRBV14	-
TGTGCCACCAATAGCACTAGCGGGAGCTACGAGCAGTACTTC	CATNSTSGSYEQYF	TRBJ2-7	-	TRBV24-1	TRBD2
TGTGCCAGCAGCCCACGACAGGGACGTCAGCCCCAGCATTTT	CASSPRQGRQPQHF	TRBJ1-5	few	TRBV7-2	TRBD1
TGTGCCAGCAGCTTCCTGGACAGGGCGGGAAAACTGTTTTTT	CASSFLDRAGKLFF	TRBJ1-4	-	TRBV7-8	TRBD1
TGTGCAAGTCTATATAGACCGGGACAGGGTATGTACGAGCAGTACTTC	CASLYRPGQGMYEQYF	TRBJ2-7	-	TRBV12-2	-
TGTGCCAGCAGCCCTGTAGCGGGGAGGTCAGATACGCAGTATTTT	CASSPVAGRSDTQYF	TRBJ2-3	-	TRBV7-2	TRBD2
TGTGCCATCAGTGAGACGACAGGCGGCTACACCTTC	CAISETTGGYTF	TRBJ1-2	-	TRBV10-3	-
TGTGCCAGCAGCTTACGGTTGGGACAGAATCAGCCCCAGCATTTT	CASSLRLGQNQPQHF	TRBJ1-5	few	TRBV7-8	TRBD1
TGTGCCGGTCTATTGGGGCTAGCGGAACCCAATGAGCAGTTCTTC	CAGLLGLAEPNEQFF	TRBJ2-1	once	TRBV30	TRBD2
TGTGCCAGCAGCTTACAGGGGGCGGTGAGCACTGAAGCTTTCTTT	CASSLQGAVSTEAFF	TRBJ1-1	-	TRBV7-8	TRBD1
TGCGCCAGCAGCTTGGAAGGTGGTGGAGCTAACTATGGCTACACCTTC	CASSLEGGGANYGYTF	TRBJ1-2	-	TRBV5-1	-
TGTGCCAGCAGTGAGCTAGCGGGGGGGAGCAATGAGCAGTTCTTC	CASSELAGGSNEQFF	TRBJ2-1	-	TRBV6-1	TRBD2
TGTGCCAGCAGCCCAGACTGGACTGGTACTGAAGCTTTCTTT	CASSPDWTGTEAFF	TRBJ1-1	-	TRBV27	-
TGTGCCATCAGTGATGGCATTGAGCAGTTCTTC	CAISDGIEQFF	TRBJ2-1	-	TRBV10-3	-
TGCGCCAGCAGCCAAGCTCTCGCGGCGGGGGAAAAACTGTTTTTT	CASSQALAAGEKLFF	TRBJ1-4	-	TRBV4-3	-
TGTGCCAGCTCAATCGGACAGGGTAGCAATCAGCCCCAGCATTTT	CASSIGQGSNQPQHF	TRBJ1-5	few	TRBV18	TRBD1
TGTGCCAGCAGAACGGGACTAGCGGGAGTTTTAGATACGCAGTATTTT	CASRTGLAGVLDTQYF	TRBJ2-3	-	TRBV5-8	TRBD2
TGTGCCAGCAGCTTATTAGGGGGGGTAGAGACCCAGTACTTC	CASSLLGGVETQYF	TRBJ2-5	-	TRBV11-2	-
TGCGCCAGCAGCCCTGGACAGGGCAGGGGGCAGTACTTC	CASSPGQGRGQYF	TRBJ2-7	once	TRBV4-3	TRBD1
TGCAGCGTTGATGGGACAGTCAATCCCTATGGCTACACCTTC	CSVDGTVNPYGYTF	TRBJ1-2	-	TRBV29-1	TRBD1
TGTGCCAGCAGTGATAGCGGGGGCACAGATACGCAGTATTTT	CASSDSGGTDTQYF	TRBJ2-3	-	TRBV2	TRBD2